The T cell receptor beta chain under discussion was sequenced for a study of long-term antiretroviral therapy in people with HIV. This was the immunoSEQ v3.0 assay at survey level. Profiling relied on immunoSEQ multiplex PCR, and the TCRdb table lists in-frame clones only, not all of them. The sample contains some 40,000 clones, roughly 93% of which appear only once. The CDR3 extends over 16 amino acids. Germline assignment: CDR1 SGHRS and CDR2 YFSETQ. V gave up 0 bases and J gave up 3 bases; unmatched junction bases: 7. The origin of this receptor is a man younger than 40 with HIV. This chain links TRBV5-1 with TRBJ1-2; 8 positions agree with TRBD1. Sample: unsorted PBMCs, taken around 9.2 years after starting antiretroviral therapy. The CDR3 region is CASSLGQGLPHYGYTF. CDR3 sequence (DNA): TGCGCCAGCAGCTTGGGACAGGGGCTCCCCCACTATGGCTACACCTTC.